Below, one T cell receptor beta chain is given with its context. The antigen remains undetermined. This record belongs to a study of cytomegalovirus exposure and HLA in healthy donors. The PCR ran on 60 Vbeta and 13 Jbeta primers. Method: immunoSEQ multiplex PCR; TCRdb's copy keeps in-frame clones and lacks some. The sample lists about 87,000 clones, roughly three quarters occurring once. Study-wide findings and caveats: Because they were indistinguishable, some V segments, including TRBV6-2 and TRBV6-3, were excluded. Later analysis suggested most CMV-associated TCR beta chains were HLA-restricted.

CDR1 is SQVTM and CDR2 is ANQGSEA in the germline V gene. This CDR3 spans 11 amino acids. Trimming took 6 bases from V and 5 from J, leaving 7 bases between them. Input material: PBMCs. The chain links TRBV29-1 to TRBJ2-2; D ambiguous. The receptor was derived from a woman between 40 and 50 years old in good health and CMV-seronegative. Written as DNA, the CDR3 is TGCAGCGTCACAAGTACCGGGGAGCTGTTTTTT. It translates to CSVTSTGELFF.